Below are 15 T cell receptor beta chains sequenced from a single sample in a study of human T cells and chemical hapten exposure. The time point is: pre-sensitization, week 0. Indicated treatment: therapeutic diphenylcyclopropenone sensitization with weekly scalp DPC. TCRdb called the RACE reads again in MiXCR, with one record for every CDR3 protein. The sample carries approximately 260,000 distinct CDR3 sequences, roughly 8.9% recorded once. This sample comprised whole blood, obtained in connection with sensitization to the hapten diphenylcyclopropenone (DPC). All receptors derive from a woman in her 40s with alopecia areata. Some clones in this sample may be carry-over from other donors' samples.

The sample holds many counts of this clonotype. V is TRBV6-5 and J is TRBJ2-3; possibly TRBD1 for D (6 bases). Germline assignment: CDR1 MNHEY and CDR2 SVGAGI. The CDR3 has 13 amino acids. V lost 2 bases and J 4 bases, leaving 7 bases between the germline ends. This CDR3 is CASSYGGPDTQYF. For the CDR3, the DNA is TGTGCCAGCAGTTACGGGGGCCCAGATACGCAGTATTTT.

The chain joins TRBV7-9 to TRBJ2-3; tentatively, D is TRBD1 or TRBD2 (5 bases each). This CDR3 is built from 13 residues. Deletions cut 4 bases from V and 2 bases from J, with 7 bases between. Germline lookup yields CDR1 SEHNR and CDR2 FQNEAQ (reference sequence). CDR3 sequence reads: CASSWDLTDTQYF. In DNA, the CDR3 is TGTGCCAGCAGCTGGGACCTCACAGATACGCAGTATTTT.

There are a few counts of this clonotype. V gene TRBV20-1 combines with J gene TRBJ2-2, with D unclear. Between the trimmed V and J ends, which lost 0 bases and 6 bases, there was a span of 14 bases. Germline CDR1 DFQATT, CDR2 SNEGSKA (reference sequence). The CDR3 has 15 residues. The CDR3 protein is CSARDLGRRSGELFF. The CDR3 nucleotides read TGCAGTGCTAGAGATTTAGGCCGAAGGTCCGGGGAGCTGTTTTTT.

This chain uses TRBV6-5 with TRBJ2-5; TRBD1 agrees at 8 bases. Germline lookup yields CDR1 MNHEY and CDR2 SVGAGI. This CDR3 region has 13 residues. Trimming at V came to 7 bases and at J to 2 bases, leaving 3 bases not matched to a gene. The CDR3 loop reads CASTGTGQETQYF. The CDR3 bases are TGTGCCAGCACTGGGACAGGACAAGAGACCCAGTACTTC.

The chain has TRBV7-2 and TRBJ2-1; TRBD2 agrees at 7 bases. V trimming: 5 bases; J trimming: 2 bases; junction bases outside the gene matches: 6. CDR1 SGHTA and CDR2 FQGNSA come from the germline V gene. The CDR3 spans 15 residues. CDR3 loop: CASSRGDGPYNEQFF. Written as DNA, the CDR3 is TGTGCCAGCAGCCGGGGGGACGGACCCTACAATGAGCAGTTCTTC. The variable domain in full, with the rest retrieved from reference TRBV7-2 and TRBJ2-1, is GAGVSQSPSNKVTEKGKDVELRCDPISGHTALYWYRQSLGQGLEFLIYFQGNSAPDKSGLPSDRFSAERTGGSVSTLTIQRTQQEDSAVYLCASSRGDGPYNEQFFGPGTRLTVL.

Only a few counts were recorded for this clonotype. The V gene is TRBV10-3, the J gene TRBJ2-7; 13 bases align to TRBD2. The V segment lost 3 bases and the J segment 1 base; nucleotides outside the gene matches: 15. The CDR3 has 20 amino acids. Germline V gene data show CDR1 as ENHRY and CDR2 as SYGVKD. In DNA form, the CDR3 reads TGTGCCATCAGTGATCGGGGGACTAGCGGGAACCTCCCCCCTTCCTACGAGCAGTACTTC. Protein sequence: CAISDRGTSGNLPPSYEQYF.

This clonotype showed up just a few times. J is TRBJ2-4 and V is TRBV9; 12 nucleotides match TRBD2. This CDR3 region has 16 residues. CDR1 is SGDLS and CDR2 is YYNGEE in the germline V gene. V lost 0 bases and J lost 13; bases outside the gene matches: 11. The CDR3 DNA sequence: TGTGCCAGCAGCGTAGTCTGGCTAGCGGGAGGGGTTGGGCAGTACTTC. It specifies CASSVVWLAGGVGQYF.

This clonotype came up a few times. The rearrangement joins TRBV6-5 to TRBJ1-3; the D is unclear. This CDR3 has 15 amino acids. The V end lost 6 bases, the J end lost 0 bases, and 12 bases lay between the germline ends. Germline CDR1 MNHEY, CDR2 SVGAGI. CDR3: CASSPQTLSGNTIYF. The CDR3 coding sequence is TGTGCCAGCAGCCCTCAGACCCTCTCTGGAAACACCATATATTTT.

The rearrangement uses TRBV29-1 and TRBJ1-2; 10 bases agree with TRBD1. This CDR3 comprises 15 residues. Germline values: CDR1 SQVTM, CDR2 ANQGSEA. The V and J ends lost 1 base and 8 bases, in that order; junction bases with no gene match: 10. The CDR3 sequence is CSVEARPGQGTGYTF. The CDR3 region has the DNA TGCAGCGTTGAAGCCCGACCGGGACAGGGGACCGGCTACACCTTC.

This clonotype showed up just a few times. The J gene is TRBJ2-7, the V gene TRBV7-9, with 7 bases fitting TRBD2. The CDR3 contains 15 residues. V shed 1 base, J shed 6 bases, and the junction held 9 bases outside the gene matches. Germline V lookup: CDR1 SEHNR, CDR2 FQNEAQ (reference sequence). CDR3 nucleotide sequence: TGTGCCAGCAGCTTAGGTGGCGGGAGTGGGGGCGAGCAGTACTTC. Encoded protein: CASSLGGGSGGEQYF.

The chain carries TRBV6-6 and TRBJ2-2, with a possible D match to TRBD1 (5 bases). The CDR3 has 14 amino acids. Germline V lookup: CDR1 MNHNY, CDR2 SVGAGI (reference sequence). The ends were cut back, 8 bases at V and 2 bases at J, with 12 bases in the middle. Here the CDR3 DNA reads TGTGCCAGCGATGCAGGGATTAACACCGGGGAGCTGTTTTTT. Translation: CASDAGINTGELFF.

The V call is TRBV7-2, the J call TRBJ2-7; TRBD1 aligns across 9 bases. V lost 1 base, J lost 6 bases, and 10 bases stayed unmatched. Germline V gene sequence: CDR1 SGHTA, CDR2 FQGNSA. The CDR3 sequence is 16 residues long. In DNA, the CDR3 is TGTGCCAGCAGCTTAGTATTCGGACAGGGGTTAAGCGAGCAGTACTTC. Encoded protein: CASSLVFGQGLSEQYF. Complete variable domain (other parts from reference TRBV7-2 and TRBJ2-7): GAGVSQSPSNKVTEKGKDVELRCDPISGHTALYWYRQSLGQGLEFLIYFQGNSAPDKSGLPSDRFSAERTGGSVSTLTIQRTQQEDSAVYLCASSLVFGQGLSEQYFGPGTRLTVT.

This clonotype appeared a few times. The gene calls are TRBV5-1 and TRBJ1-1; TRBD1 agrees at 8 bases. Trimming at V came to 0 bases and at J to 7 bases, leaving 8 bases not matched to a gene. The germline V gene encodes CDR1 SGHRS and CDR2 YFSETQ. This CDR3 has 15 residues. The CDR3 loop is CASSLGQGPLGEAFF. CDR3 DNA: TGCGCCAGCAGCTTGGGACAGGGGCCCCTTGGTGAAGCTTTCTTT.

The chain is built from TRBV10-3 and TRBJ2-7; perhaps TRBD1 as D (7 bases). CDR3 length: 14 amino acids. With 5 bases removed from V and 2 bases from J, the gap between germline ends came to 13 bases. Germline assignment: CDR1 ENHRY and CDR2 SYGVKD. The CDR3 coding sequence is TGTGCCATCAGTCGACAGGGAGGCGCCTACGAGCAGTACTTC. Residues: CAISRQGGAYEQYF.

The chain recombines TRBV27 with TRBJ2-5, with D perhaps TRBD1 (6 bases). Germline V gene lookup returns CDR1 MNHEY and CDR2 SMNVEV (reference sequence). V was shortened by 5 bases and J by 1 base, with 14 bases between the two germline ends. The CDR3 has 15 amino acids. The CDR3 reads CASSRPGASQETQYF. CDR3 coding DNA: TGTGCCAGCAGTCGCCCAGGGGCCTCCCAAGAGACCCAGTACTTC.